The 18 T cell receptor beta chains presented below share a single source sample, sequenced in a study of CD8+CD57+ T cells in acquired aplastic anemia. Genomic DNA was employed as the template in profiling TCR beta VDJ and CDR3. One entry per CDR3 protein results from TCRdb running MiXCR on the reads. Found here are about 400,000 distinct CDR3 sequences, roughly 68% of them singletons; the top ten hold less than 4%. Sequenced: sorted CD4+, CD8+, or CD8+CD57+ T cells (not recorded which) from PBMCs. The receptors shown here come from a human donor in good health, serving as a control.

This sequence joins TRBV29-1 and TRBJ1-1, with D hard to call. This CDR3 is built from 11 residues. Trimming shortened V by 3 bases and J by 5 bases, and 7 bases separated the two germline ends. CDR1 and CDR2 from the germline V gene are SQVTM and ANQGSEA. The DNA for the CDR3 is TGCAGCGTTGATCTGGGGACTGAAGCTTTCTTT. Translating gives CSVDLGTEAFF.

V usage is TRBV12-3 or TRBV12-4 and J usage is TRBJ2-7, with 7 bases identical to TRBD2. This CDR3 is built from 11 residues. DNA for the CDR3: TGTGCTAGCGGGTTAAGGTGCGAGCAGTACTTC. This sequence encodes CASGLRCEQYF.

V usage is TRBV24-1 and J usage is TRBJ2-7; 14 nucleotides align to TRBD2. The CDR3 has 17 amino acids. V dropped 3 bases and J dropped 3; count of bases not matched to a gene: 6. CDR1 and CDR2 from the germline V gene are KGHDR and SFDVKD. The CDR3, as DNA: TGTGCCACCAGTGATCGGGGGACTAGCGGGAGTTTCTACGAGCAGTACTTC. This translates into CATSDRGTSGSFYEQYF.

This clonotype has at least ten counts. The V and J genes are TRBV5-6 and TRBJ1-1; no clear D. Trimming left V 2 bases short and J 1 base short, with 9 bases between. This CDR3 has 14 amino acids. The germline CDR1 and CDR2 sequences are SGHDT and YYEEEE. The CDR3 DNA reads TGTGCCAGCAGCTTTCTCCACCGGAACACTGAAGCTTTCTTT. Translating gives CASSFLHRNTEAFF.

The chain's CDR3 is CSVVWGARNTEAFF. In DNA, the CDR3 is TGCAGCGTTGTATGGGGGGCCAGGAACACTGAAGCTTTCTTT. The V gene is TRBV29-1, the J gene TRBJ1-1, with D possibly TRBD1 on 6 matching bases. This CDR3 comprises 14 residues. V was cut by 4 bases and J by 1 base, with 13 bases left in between. CDR1 is SQVTM and CDR2 is ANQGSEA in the germline V gene. The full variable domain, completed using reference TRBV29-1 and TRBJ1-1, is SAVISQKPSRDICQRGTSLTIQCQVDSQVTMMFWYRQQPGQSLTLIATANQGSEATYESGFVIDKFPISRPNLTFSTLTVSNMSPEDSSIYLCSVVWGARNTEAFFGQGTRLTVV.

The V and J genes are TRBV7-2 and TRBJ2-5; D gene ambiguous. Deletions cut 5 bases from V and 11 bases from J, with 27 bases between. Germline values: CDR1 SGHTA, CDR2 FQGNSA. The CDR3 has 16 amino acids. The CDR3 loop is CASSKELGQAQQFQYF. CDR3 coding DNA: TGTGCCAGCAGCAAAGAGCTGGGTCAGGCCCAGCAGTTTCAGTACTTC.

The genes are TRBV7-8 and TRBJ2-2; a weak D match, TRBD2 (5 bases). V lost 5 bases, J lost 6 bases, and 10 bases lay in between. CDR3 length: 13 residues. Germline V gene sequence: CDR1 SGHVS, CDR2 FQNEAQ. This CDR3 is CASSQEVAGELFF. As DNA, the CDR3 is TGTGCCAGCAGCCAGGAGGTCGCCGGGGAGCTGTTTTTT.

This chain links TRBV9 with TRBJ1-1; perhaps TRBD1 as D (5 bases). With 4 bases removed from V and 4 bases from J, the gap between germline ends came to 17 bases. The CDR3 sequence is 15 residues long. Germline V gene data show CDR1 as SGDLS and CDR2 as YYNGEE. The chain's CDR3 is CASSPRLGVGTEAFF. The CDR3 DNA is TGTGCCAGCAGCCCCCGTTTGGGGGTTGGCACTGAAGCTTTCTTT. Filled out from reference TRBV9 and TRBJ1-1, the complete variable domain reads DSGVTQTPKHLITATGQRVTLRCSPRSGDLSVYWYQQSLDQGLQFLIQYYNGEERAKGNILERFSAQQFPDLHSELNLSSLELGDSALYFCASSPRLGVGTEAFFGQGTRLTVV.

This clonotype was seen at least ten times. The CDR3 sequence: CASSEGTGINQPQHF. Here the CDR3 DNA reads TGCGCCAGCAGTGAAGGGACAGGGATTAATCAGCCCCAGCATTTT. The chain employs TRBV5-1 and TRBJ1-5; 9 bases fit TRBD1. J gave up 4 bases and V 5 bases, and 7 bases lay outside the gene matches. Germline V gives CDR1 SGHRS, CDR2 YFSETQ. The CDR3 extends over 15 amino acids.

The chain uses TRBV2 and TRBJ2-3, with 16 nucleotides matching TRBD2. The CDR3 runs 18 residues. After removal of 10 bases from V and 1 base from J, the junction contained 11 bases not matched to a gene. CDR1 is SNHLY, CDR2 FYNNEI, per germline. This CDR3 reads CATQGLAGGGGRTDTQYF. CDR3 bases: TGTGCCACCCAGGGACTAGCGGGGGGGGGGGGCCGCACAGATACGCAGTATTTT.

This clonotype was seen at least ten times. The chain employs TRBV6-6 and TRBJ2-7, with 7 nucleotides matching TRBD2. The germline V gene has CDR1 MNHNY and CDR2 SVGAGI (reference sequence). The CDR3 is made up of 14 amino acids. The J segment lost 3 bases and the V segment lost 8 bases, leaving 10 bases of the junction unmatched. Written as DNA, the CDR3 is TGTGCCAGCCACCGGGCGGGGGAAAGCTACGAGCAGTACTTC. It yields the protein CASHRAGESYEQYF.

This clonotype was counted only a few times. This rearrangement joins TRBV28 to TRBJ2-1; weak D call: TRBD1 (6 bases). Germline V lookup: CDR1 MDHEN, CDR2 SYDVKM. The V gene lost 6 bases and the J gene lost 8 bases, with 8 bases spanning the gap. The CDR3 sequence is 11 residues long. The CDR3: CASRQGYEQFF. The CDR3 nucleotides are TGTGCCAGCAGACAGGGCTATGAGCAGTTCTTC.

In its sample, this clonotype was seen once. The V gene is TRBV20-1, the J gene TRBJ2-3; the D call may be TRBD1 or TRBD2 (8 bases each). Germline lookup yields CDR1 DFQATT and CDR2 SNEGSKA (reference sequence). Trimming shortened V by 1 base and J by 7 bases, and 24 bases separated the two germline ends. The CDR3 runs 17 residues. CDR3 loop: CSARATGGLGPQYTQYF. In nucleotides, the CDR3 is TGCAGTGCTAGAGCAACAGGGGGACTAGGACCTCAATATACGCAGTATTTT.

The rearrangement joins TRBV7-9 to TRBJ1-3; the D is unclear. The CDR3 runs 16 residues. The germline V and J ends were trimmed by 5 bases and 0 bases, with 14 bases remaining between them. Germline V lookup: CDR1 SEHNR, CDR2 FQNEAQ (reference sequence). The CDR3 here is CASSPWTASSGNTIYF. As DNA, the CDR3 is TGTGCCAGCAGCCCATGGACGGCAAGCTCTGGAAACACCATATATTTT. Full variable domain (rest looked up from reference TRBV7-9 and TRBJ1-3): DTGVSQNPRHKITKRGQNVTFRCDPISEHNRLYWYRQTLGQGPEFLTYFQNEAQLEKSRLLSDRFSAERPKGSFSTLEIQRTEQGDSAMYLCASSPWTASSGNTIYFGEGSWLTVV.

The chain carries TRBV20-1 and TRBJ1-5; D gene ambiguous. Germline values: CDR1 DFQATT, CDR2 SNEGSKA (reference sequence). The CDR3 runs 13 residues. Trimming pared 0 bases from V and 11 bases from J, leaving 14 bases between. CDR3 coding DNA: TGCAGTGCTAGAGATACGCTAGGAGCAGCCCAGCATTTT. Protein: CSARDTLGAAQHF.

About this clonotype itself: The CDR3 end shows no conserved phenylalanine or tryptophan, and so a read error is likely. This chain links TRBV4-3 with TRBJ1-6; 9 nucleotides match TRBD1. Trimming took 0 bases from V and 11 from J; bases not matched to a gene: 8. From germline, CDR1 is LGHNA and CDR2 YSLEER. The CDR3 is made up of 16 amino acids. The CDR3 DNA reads TGCGCCAGCAGCCAAGAGCGGACAGGGGTTGCGGCACCCCTCCACCTT. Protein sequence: CASSQERTGVAAPLHL.

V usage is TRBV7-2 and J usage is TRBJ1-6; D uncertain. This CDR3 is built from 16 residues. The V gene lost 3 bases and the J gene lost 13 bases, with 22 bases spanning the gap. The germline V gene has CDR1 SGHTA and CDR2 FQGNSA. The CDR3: CASSLFSGVGSSPLHF. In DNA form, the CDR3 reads TGTGCCAGCAGCTTGTTTTCTGGGGTGGGGAGTTCGCCCCTCCACTTT.

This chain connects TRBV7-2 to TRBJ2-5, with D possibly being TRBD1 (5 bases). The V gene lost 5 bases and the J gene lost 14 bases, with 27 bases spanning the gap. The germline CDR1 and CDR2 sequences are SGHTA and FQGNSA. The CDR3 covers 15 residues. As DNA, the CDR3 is TGTGCCAGCAGCCCCGCGACAGAGGATGAGCAGTTCTTCTACTTC. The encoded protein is CASSPATEDEQFFYF.